This T cell receptor beta chain comes out of a study of response to subunit inactivated influenza vaccine. Study findings and constraints: Seasonal influenza vaccination, on each occasion, was suggested by the authors to recruit few new T cells.

TCRdb independently ran MiXCR on the RT-PCR reads; one entry per CDR3 protein. The sample shows around 520,000 distinct CDR3 sequences, less than 30% of them seen only once. Remarks on this clonotype: Its cognate antigen is unknown.

The sequenced sample was CD4+ T cells sorted from PBMCs, obtained 5 days after vaccination. This clonotype originated in a man between 50 and 59 years old who received an inactivated influenza vaccine.

As DNA, the CDR3 is TGTGCCATCACTCCGACAGGGGGTATGTACACTGAAGCTTTCTTT. Its translation: CAITPTGGMYTEAFF. V gene TRBV10-3 combines with J gene TRBJ1-1; TRBD1 aligns across 9 bases. V lost 7 bases to trimming and J lost 3 bases; unmatched junction nucleotides: 9. Per the germline V gene, CDR1 is ENHRY and CDR2 is SYGVKD. The CDR3 runs 15 residues.